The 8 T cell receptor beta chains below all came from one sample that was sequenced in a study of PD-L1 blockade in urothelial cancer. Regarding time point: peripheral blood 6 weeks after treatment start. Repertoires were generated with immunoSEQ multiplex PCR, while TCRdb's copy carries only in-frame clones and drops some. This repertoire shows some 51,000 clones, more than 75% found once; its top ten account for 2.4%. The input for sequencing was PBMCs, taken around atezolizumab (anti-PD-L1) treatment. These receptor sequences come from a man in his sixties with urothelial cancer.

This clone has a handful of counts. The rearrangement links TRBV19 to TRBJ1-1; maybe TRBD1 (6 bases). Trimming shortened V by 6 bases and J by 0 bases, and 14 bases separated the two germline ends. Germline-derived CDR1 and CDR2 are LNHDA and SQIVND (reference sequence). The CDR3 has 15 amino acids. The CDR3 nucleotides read TGTGCCAGTAGAAGACAGGCTACGGTGAACACTGAAGCTTTCTTT. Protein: CASRRQATVNTEAFF. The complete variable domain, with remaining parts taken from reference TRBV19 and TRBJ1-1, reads DGGITQSPKYLFRKEGQNVTLSCEQNLNHDAMYWYRQDPGQGLRLIYYSQIVNDFQKGDIAEGYSVSREKKESFPLTVTSAQKNPTAFYLCASRRQATVNTEAFFGQGTRLTVV.

The DNA of the CDR3 is TGCGCCAGCAGCTTCGGGACAGGGGGGACAGTCTACGAGCAGTACTTC. This encodes CASSFGTGGTVYEQYF. The chain recombines TRBV5-1 with TRBJ2-7; 11 bases are a match to TRBD1. The CDR3 has 16 amino acids. Germline CDR1 SGHRS, CDR2 YFSETQ. Trimming at V came to 2 bases and at J to 3 bases, leaving 7 bases not matched to a gene.

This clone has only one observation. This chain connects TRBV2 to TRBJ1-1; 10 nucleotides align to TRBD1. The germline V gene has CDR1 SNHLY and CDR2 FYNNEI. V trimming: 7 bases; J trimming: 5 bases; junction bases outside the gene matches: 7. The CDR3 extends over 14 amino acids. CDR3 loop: CASKKTGGKTEAFF. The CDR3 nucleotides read TGTGCCAGCAAGAAGACAGGGGGCAAAACTGAAGCTTTCTTT.

In DNA form, the CDR3 reads TGTGCCAGCAGCCTAGTGGGGGGGAGCAATCAGCCCCAGCATTTT. This translates into CASSLVGGSNQPQHF. The rearrangement joins TRBV7-2 to TRBJ1-5, with a possible D match to TRBD1 (5 bases). CDR1 SGHTA and CDR2 FQGNSA come from the germline V gene. Trimming shortened V by 5 bases and J by 1 base, and 12 bases separated the two germline ends. CDR3 length equals 15 residues.

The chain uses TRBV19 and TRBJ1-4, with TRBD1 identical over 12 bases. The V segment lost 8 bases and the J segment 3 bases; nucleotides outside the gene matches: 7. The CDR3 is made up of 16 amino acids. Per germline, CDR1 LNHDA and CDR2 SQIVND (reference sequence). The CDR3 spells CASAGTGGRSNEKLFF. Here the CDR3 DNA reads TGTGCCAGTGCCGGGACAGGGGGCCGATCTAATGAAAAACTGTTTTTT.

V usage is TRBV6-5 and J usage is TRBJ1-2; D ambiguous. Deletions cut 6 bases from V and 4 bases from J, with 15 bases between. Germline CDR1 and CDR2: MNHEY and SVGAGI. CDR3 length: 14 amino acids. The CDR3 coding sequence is TGTGCCAGCAGGAGATTAGCCACCGTCTATGGCTACACCTTC. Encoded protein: CASRRLATVYGYTF.

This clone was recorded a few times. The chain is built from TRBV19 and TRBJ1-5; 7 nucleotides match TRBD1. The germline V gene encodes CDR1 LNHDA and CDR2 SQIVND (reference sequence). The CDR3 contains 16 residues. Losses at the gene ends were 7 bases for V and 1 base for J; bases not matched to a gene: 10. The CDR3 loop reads CASKIDRDRSNQPQHF. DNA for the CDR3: TGTGCCAGTAAAATTGACAGGGATAGGAGCAATCAGCCCCAGCATTTT. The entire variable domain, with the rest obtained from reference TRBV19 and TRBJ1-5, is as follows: DGGITQSPKYLFRKEGQNVTLSCEQNLNHDAMYWYRQDPGQGLRLIYYSQIVNDFQKGDIAEGYSVSREKKESFPLTVTSAQKNPTAFYLCASKIDRDRSNQPQHFGDGTRLSIL.

CDR3 in amino acids: CASSILPGDTQYF. CDR3 nucleotide sequence: TGCGCCAGCAGTATCCTTCCGGGAGATACGCAGTATTTT. V is TRBV10-1 and J is TRBJ2-3; no reliable D call. The V end lost 5 bases, the J end lost 5 bases, and 11 bases lay between the germline ends. Germline loops: CDR1 WNHNN, CDR2 SYGVQD (reference sequence). The CDR3 sequence is 13 residues long.